The clone carrying this TCR beta chain has more than one count but fewer than ten. Its antigen is currently unknown. With template switching, a universal primer site was added, and the cDNA carried unique molecular identifiers. TCRdb called the 5' RACE reads again in MiXCR, with one record for every CDR3 protein. The table includes some 900,000 distinct CDR3 sequences, 10% to 15% detected once. This sample was taken from a study of identical twins. Whole-study results and caveats: Among beta out-of-frame sequences, excess sharing between twins appeared weaker.

Germline V gene data show CDR1 as MNHEY and CDR2 as SVGAGI. The CDR3 consists of 16 residues. V shed 3 bases and J 5 bases; nucleotides not matched to a gene: 10. These records were also assigned to another study, of yellow fever vaccine responses in identical twins.

This receptor was identified in a young woman in good health. The J gene is TRBJ1-1, the V gene TRBV6-5, with 9 bases aligning to TRBD1. Sample: PBMCs. CDR3 region: CASSYGQGSRGTEAFF. For the CDR3, the DNA is TGTGCCAGCAGTTATGGACAGGGGTCGCGGGGAACTGAAGCTTTCTTT.